These 3 T cell receptor beta chains were all obtained from the same sample, sequenced in a study of blood T cell repertoires in COVID-19. Some clones are missing from TCRdb's copy, which holds only in-frame ones; the method was immunoSEQ multiplex PCR. The sample has about 130,000 clones, around 81% seen once. The sequenced material came from peripheral blood. These receptors all stem from a man between 60 and 75 years old with acute or convalescent COVID-19.

This clone was seen just once. This chain's CDR3 is CASSPLGTGVADTQYF. CDR3 nucleotide sequence: TGTGCCAGCAGCCCTCTCGGGACAGGGGTTGCAGATACGCAGTATTTT. The chain links TRBV7-7 to TRBJ2-3; 10 bases fit TRBD1. The ends lost 5 bases at V and 4 bases at J; junction bases unmatched: 9. CDR1 SSHAT and CDR2 FNYEAQ come from the germline V gene (reference sequence). There are 16 residues in the CDR3.

The chain links TRBV9 to TRBJ2-2; 7 positions match TRBD1. J lost 4 bases, V lost 4 bases, and 7 bases had no gene match. CDR1 and CDR2 (germline): SGDLS, YYNGEE. This CDR3 has 15 residues. The CDR3: CASSLQGRGTGELFF. CDR3 nucleotide sequence: TGTGCCAGCAGCTTACAGGGGCGCGGCACCGGGGAGCTGTTTTTT.

The chain carries TRBV18 and TRBJ2-2; D is unclear. Germline V gene lookup returns CDR1 KGHSH and CDR2 LQKENI. CDR3 length equals 14 residues. V was trimmed by 2 bases and J by 6 bases, leaving 10 bases between them. DNA of the CDR3: TGTGCCAGCTCACCAGGGCTCCCCGCCGGGGAGCTGTTTTTT. Translating it yields CASSPGLPAGELFF.